The entry that follows covers one T cell receptor (beta chain) sequence. Data came from immunoSEQ multiplex PCR; TCRdb stores just in-frame clones and leaves some out. Here the sample spans about 160,000 clones, more than 60% being singletons. The data stem from a study of blood T cell repertoires in COVID-19. Across the study: T cells, B-cell-depleted T cells, or PBMCs provided the cDNA or gDNA that served as material.

V was pared by 0 bases and J by 5 bases, with 3 bases of the junction left unmatched. CDR3 length equals 14 residues. Germline V CDR1 and CDR2: GTSNPN, SVGIG (reference sequence). What was sequenced was peripheral blood. The sequence was obtained from a man in his 70s with acute or convalescent COVID-19. The V call is TRBV30, the J call TRBJ1-4; 7 bases line up with TRBD1. CDR3 in DNA: TGTGCCTGGAGTGTAACAGGGGCGAATGAAAAACTGTTTTTT. The encoded protein is CAWSVTGANEKLFF.